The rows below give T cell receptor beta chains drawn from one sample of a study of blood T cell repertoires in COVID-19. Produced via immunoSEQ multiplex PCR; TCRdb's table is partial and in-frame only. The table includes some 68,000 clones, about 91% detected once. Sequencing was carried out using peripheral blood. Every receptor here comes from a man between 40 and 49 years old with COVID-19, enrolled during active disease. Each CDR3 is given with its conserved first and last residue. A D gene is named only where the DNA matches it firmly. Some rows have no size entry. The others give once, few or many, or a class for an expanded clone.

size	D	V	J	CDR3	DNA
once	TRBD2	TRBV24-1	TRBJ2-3	CATSVRGGTTDTQYF	TGTGCCACCAGTGTTCGCGGGGGGACCACAGATACGCAGTATTTT
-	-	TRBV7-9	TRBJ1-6	CASSLAGQQDSYNSPLHF	TGTGCCAGCAGCTTAGCGGGGCAACAGGACTCCTATAATTCACCCCTCCACTTT
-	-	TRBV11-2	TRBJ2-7	CASSFHRDVYEQYF	TGTGCCAGCAGCTTTCACAGGGACGTATACGAGCAGTACTTC
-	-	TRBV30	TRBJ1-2	CAWSVLINYGYTF	TGTGCCTGGAGTGTACTTATTAACTATGGCTACACCTTC
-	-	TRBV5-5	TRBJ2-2	CASSSFQSAGELFF	TGTGCCAGCAGCTCGTTCCAAAGCGCCGGGGAGCTGTTTTTT
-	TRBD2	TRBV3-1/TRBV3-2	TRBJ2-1	CASSPRERGSHNEQFF	TGTGCCAGCAGCCCCCGGGAGCGGGGGAGTCACAATGAGCAGTTCTTC
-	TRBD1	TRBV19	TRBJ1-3	CASRGQGSGNTIYF	TGTGCCAGTAGGGGACAGGGCTCTGGAAACACCATATATTTT
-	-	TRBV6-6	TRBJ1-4	CASGGGDIEKLFF	TGTGCCAGCGGGGGTGGGGACATTGAAAAACTGTTTTTT
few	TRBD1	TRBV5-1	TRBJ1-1	CASSQGTGSPTEAFF	TGCGCCAGCAGCCAAGGGACAGGGTCCCCCACTGAAGCTTTCTTT
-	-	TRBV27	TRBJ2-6	CASSLSISGANVLTF	TGTGCCAGCAGTTTATCCATCTCTGGGGCCAACGTCCTGACTTTC
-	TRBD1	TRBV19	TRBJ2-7	CASSILRGQGTYEQYF	TGTGCCAGTAGTATTCTCAGGGGACAGGGGACCTACGAGCAGTACTTC
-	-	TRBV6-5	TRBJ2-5	CASSRSPEETQYF	TGTGCCAGCAGTAGGAGTCCTGAAGAGACCCAGTACTTC
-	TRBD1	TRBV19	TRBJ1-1	CASSITGGARTEAFF	TGTGCCAGTAGTATTACAGGGGGCGCAAGAACTGAAGCTTTCTTT
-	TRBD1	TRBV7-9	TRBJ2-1	CASSTGTVYNEQFF	TGTGCCAGCAGTACCGGGACAGTCTACAATGAGCAGTTCTTC
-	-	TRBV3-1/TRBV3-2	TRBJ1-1	CASSQGGLSEAFF	TGTGCCAGCAGCCAAGGTGGACTGTCTGAAGCTTTCTTT
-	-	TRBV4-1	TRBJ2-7	CASSQEARLTYEQYF	TGCGCCAGCAGCCAAGAGGCCAGGCTTACCTACGAGCAGTACTTC
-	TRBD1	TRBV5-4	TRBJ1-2	CASSSQGARGYTF	TGTGCCAGCAGCTCACAGGGGGCGCGAGGCTACACCTTC
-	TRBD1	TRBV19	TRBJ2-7	CASSTRQGTYEQYF	TGTGCCAGTAGTACGAGACAGGGGACCTACGAGCAGTACTTC
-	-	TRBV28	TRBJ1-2	CASSQSGRPANYGYTF	TGTGCCAGCAGCCAATCGGGTCGGCCAGCTAACTATGGCTACACCTTC
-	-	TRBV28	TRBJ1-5	CASSPELTQPQHF	TGTGCCAGCAGTCCTGAGTTAACTCAGCCCCAGCATTTT
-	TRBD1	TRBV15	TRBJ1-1	CATSRDRGLGTEAFF	TGTGCCACCAGCAGAGACAGGGGGCTGGGCACTGAAGCTTTCTTT
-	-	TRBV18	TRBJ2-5	CASSTGFETQYF	TGTGCCAGCTCAACAGGGTTTGAGACCCAGTACTTC
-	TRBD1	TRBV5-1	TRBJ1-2	CASSPGTGGADGYTF	TGCGCCAGCAGCCCGGGGACAGGGGGCGCAGATGGCTACACCTTC
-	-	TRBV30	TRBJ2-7	CAWSVIPDTQYF	TGTGCCTGGAGTGTAATCCCGGACACTCAGTACTTC
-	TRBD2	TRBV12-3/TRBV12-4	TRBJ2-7	CASSPGLDYEQYF	TGTGCCAGCAGTCCGGGACTAGACTACGAGCAGTACTTC
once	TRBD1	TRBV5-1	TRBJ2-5	CASSSAGTGEETQYF	TGCGCCAGCAGCTCCGCCGGGACAGGGGAAGAGACCCAGTACTTC
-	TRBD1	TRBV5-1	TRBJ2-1	CASSLAIGTDYNEQFF	TGCGCCAGCAGCTTAGCGATTGGGACAGATTACAATGAGCAGTTCTTC
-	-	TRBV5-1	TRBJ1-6	CASSLSWHAPLHF	TGCGCCAGCAGCCTGTCGTGGCACGCACCCCTCCACTTT
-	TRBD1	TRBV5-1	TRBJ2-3	CASSFRTGSTDTQYF	TGCGCCAGCAGCTTTCGGACAGGGAGCACAGATACGCAGTATTTT
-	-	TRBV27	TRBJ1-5	CASSLGGGIKPQHF	TGTGCCAGCAGCCTTGGGGGGGGCATCAAGCCCCAGCATTTT
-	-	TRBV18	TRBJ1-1	CASSPTAENAAFF	TGTGCCAGCTCACCTACAGCGGAGAACGCAGCTTTCTTT
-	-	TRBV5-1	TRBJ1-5	CASSLAGRDNQPQHF	TGCGCCAGCAGCTTGGCCGGGAGGGATAATCAGCCCCAGCATTTT
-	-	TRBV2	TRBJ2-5	CASSGIAETQYF	TGTGCCAGCAGCGGGATAGCGGAGACCCAGTACTTC
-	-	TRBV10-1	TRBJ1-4	CASSESGQAKLFF	TGCGCCAGCAGTGAGTCGGGACAAGCAAAACTGTTTTTT
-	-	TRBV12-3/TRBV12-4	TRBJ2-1	CASRGTGKGEQFF	TGTGCCAGCAGGGGAACAGGGAAGGGAGAGCAGTTCTTC
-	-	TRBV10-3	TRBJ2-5	CAISAGETQYF	TGTGCCATCAGTGCGGGGGAGACCCAGTACTTC
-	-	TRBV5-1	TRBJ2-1	CASSLGGQGRADEQFF	TGCGCCAGCAGCTTGGGTGGTCAGGGGAGGGCCGATGAGCAGTTCTTC
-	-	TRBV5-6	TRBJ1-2	CASSPGTLDLNYGYTF	TGTGCCAGCAGCCCTGGGACACTCGACCTTAACTATGGCTACACCTTC
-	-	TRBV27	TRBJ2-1	CASSFGGSSYNEQFF	TGTGCCAGCAGTTTTGGGGGGAGCTCCTACAATGAGCAGTTCTTC
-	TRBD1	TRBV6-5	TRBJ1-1	CASSYSAGQGGEAFF	TGTGCCAGCAGTTACTCTGCTGGACAGGGAGGAGAAGCTTTCTTT
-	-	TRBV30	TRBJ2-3	CAWSHTDTQYF	TGTGCCTGGAGCCATACAGATACGCAGTATTTT
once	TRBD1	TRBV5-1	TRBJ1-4	CASSPQGGGGEKLFF	TGCGCCAGCAGCCCTCAGGGGGGAGGAGGTGAAAAACTGTTTTTT
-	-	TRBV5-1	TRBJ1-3	CASSGWGGSGNTIYF	TGCGCCAGCTCGGGCTGGGGAGGCTCTGGAAACACCATATATTTT
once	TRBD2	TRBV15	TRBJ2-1	CATSRDSAGGNNEQFF	TGTGCCACCAGCAGAGATTCAGCGGGGGGGAACAATGAGCAGTTCTTC
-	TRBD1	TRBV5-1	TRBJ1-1	CASSSGTVVAEAFF	TGCGCCAGCAGCTCCGGGACAGTTGTTGCTGAAGCTTTCTTT
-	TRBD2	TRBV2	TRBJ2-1	CASRIASGRNNEQFF	TGTGCCAGCAGGATCGCTAGCGGGCGGAACAATGAGCAGTTCTTC